This entry is about one T cell receptor (beta chain). The antigen is unknown. Generated by immunoSEQ multiplex PCR, the TCRdb table keeps only in-frame clones and is missing some. Of tens of thousands of clones listed, around four fifths are singletons. This sample was taken from a study of T cell responses to AZD1222 COVID-19 vaccine. Broader study findings: Clonal diversity was possibly underestimated; the donors were predominantly white British and more often female. Just a handful of people given AZD1222 tested seropositive at baseline. Samples come after the peak T cell response, not at day 14.

The sequence derives from an adult in good health. The specimen was peripheral blood, collected on day 0 of MenACWY control vaccination.

CDR3 region: CASSKSGGRYNEQFF. The CDR3 DNA is TGTGCCAGCAGTAAAAGCGGGGGAAGATACAATGAGCAGTTCTTC. The rearrangement uses TRBV14 and TRBJ2-1; 8 nucleotides line up with TRBD2. V lost 6 bases and J lost 4; bases outside the gene matches: 8. CDR1 and CDR2 from the germline V gene are SGHDN and FVKESK. The CDR3 covers 15 residues.